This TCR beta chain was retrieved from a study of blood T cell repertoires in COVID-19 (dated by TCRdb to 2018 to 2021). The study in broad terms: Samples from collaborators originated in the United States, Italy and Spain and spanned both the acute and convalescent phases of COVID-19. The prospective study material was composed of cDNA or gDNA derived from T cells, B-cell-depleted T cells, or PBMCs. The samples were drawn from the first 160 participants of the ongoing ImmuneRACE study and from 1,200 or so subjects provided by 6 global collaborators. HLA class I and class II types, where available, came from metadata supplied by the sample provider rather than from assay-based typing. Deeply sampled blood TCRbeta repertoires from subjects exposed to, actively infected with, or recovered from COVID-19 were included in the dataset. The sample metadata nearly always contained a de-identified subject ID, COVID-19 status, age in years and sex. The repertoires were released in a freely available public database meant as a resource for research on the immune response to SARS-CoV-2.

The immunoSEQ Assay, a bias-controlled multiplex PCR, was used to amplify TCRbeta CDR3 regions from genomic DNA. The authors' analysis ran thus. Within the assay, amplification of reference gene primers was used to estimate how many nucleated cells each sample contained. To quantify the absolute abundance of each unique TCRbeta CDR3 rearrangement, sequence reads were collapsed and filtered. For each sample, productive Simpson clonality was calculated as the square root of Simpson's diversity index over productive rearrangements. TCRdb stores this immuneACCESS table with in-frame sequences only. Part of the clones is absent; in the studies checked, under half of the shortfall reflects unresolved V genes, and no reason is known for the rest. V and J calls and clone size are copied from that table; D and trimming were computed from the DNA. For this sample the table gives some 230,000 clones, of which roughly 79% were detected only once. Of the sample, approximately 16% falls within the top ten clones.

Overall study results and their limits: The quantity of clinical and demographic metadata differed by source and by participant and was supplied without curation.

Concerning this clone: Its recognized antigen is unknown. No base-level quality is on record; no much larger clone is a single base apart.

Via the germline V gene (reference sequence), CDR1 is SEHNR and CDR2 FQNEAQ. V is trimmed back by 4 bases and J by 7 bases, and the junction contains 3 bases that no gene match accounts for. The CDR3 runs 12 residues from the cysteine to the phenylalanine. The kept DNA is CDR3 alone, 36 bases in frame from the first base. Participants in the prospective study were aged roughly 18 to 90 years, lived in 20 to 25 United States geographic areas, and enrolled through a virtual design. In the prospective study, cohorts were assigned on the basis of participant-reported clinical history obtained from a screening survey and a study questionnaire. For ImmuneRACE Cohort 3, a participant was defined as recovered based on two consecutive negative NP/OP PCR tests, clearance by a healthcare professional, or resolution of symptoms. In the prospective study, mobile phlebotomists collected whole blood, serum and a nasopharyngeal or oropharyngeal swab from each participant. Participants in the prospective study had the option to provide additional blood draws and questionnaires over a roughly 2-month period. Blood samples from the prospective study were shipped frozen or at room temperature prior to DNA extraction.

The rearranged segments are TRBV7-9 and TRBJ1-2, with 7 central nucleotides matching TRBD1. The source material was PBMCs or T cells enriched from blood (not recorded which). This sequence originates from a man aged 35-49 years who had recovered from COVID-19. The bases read TGTGCCAGCAGCTCTTCAGGGGGTGGCTACACCTTC. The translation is CASSSSGGGYTF.